This T cell receptor (beta chain) stems from a study of blood T cell repertoires in COVID-19. At the level of the study: The study drew acute and convalescent COVID-19 samples from the United States, Italy and Spain. From T cells, B-cell-depleted T cells, or PBMCs came the material, which was cDNA or gDNA.

In the authors' methods: Reference gene primers were amplified, and this amplification served to estimate nucleated cell counts. Sequencing used immunoSEQ multiplex PCR; TCRdb keeps in-frame clones, though not all of them. D and trimming were read from the DNA, whereas the V and J calls and clone size are those reported in that table. The table shows 180,000 or so clones, with 86% occurring only once. Those who participated ranged in age from roughly 18 to 89 years and resided in roughly 26 US areas. V was pared by 1 base and J by 10 bases, with 17 bases between. This CDR3 spans 14 amino acids. CDR1 and CDR2 from the germline V gene are SGHRS and YFSETQ.

The chain carries TRBV5-1 and TRBJ1-1; weak D call: TRBD1 (5 bases). The sample was PBMCs or T cells enriched from blood (not recorded which). The clonotype comes from a man aged 40-55 years with acute COVID-19. The CDR3 here is CASSLWSQGSGAFF. For the CDR3, the DNA is TGCGCCAGCAGCTTGTGGTCCCAGGGATCGGGAGCTTTCTTT.